The clone carrying this T cell receptor (beta chain) was seen only once. From germline, CDR1 is DFQATT and CDR2 SNEGSKA (reference sequence). The length of the CDR3 is 12 residues. V was trimmed by 7 bases and J by 3 bases, leaving 13 bases between them. Each CDR3 protein is one row after TCRdb ran MiXCR on the 5' RACE reads. The data show tens of thousands of distinct CDR3 sequences, more than 14% seen once. The record originates from a study of neurological immune-mediated disorders. The chain links TRBV20-1 to TRBJ2-7; D is ambiguous. This TCR was recovered from a female donor with HTLV-1-associated myelopathy (HAM/TSP). Sequenced input: PBMCs. The CDR3 coding sequence is TGCAGTGTTGGGCAGTTTGGCTACGAGCAGTACTTC. Translated, it gives CSVGQFGYEQYF.